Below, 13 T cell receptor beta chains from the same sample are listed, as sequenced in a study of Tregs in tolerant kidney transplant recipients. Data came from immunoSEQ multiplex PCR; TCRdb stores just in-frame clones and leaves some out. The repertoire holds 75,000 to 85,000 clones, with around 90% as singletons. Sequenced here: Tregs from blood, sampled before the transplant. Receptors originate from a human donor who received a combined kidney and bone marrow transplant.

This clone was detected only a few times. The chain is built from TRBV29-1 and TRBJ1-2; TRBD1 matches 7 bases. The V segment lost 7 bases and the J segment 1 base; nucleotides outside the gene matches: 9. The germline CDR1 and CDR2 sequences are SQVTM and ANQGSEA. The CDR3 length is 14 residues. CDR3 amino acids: CSAGGQGVNYGYTF. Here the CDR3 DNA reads TGCAGCGCCGGGGGGCAGGGGGTTAACTATGGCTACACCTTC.

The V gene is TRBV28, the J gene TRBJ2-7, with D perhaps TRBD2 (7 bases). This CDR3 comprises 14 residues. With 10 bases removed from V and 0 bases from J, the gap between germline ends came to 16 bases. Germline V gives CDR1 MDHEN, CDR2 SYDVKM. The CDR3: CATNSGGGSYEQYF. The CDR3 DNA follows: TGTGCCACAAATTCGGGGGGCGGCTCCTACGAGCAGTACTTC. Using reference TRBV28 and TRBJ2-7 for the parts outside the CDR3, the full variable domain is DVKVTQSSRYLVKRTGEKVFLECVQDMDHENMFWYRQDPGLGLRLIYFSYDVKMKEKGDIPEGYSVSREKKERFSLILESASTNQTSMYLCATNSGGGSYEQYFGPGTRLTVT.

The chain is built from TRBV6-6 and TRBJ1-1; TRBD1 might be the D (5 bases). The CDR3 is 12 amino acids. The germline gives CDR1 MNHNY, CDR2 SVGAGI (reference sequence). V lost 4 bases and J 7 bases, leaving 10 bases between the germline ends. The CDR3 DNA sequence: TGTGCCAGCAGTTCCACAGGCCATGAAGCTTTCTTT. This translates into CASSSTGHEAFF.

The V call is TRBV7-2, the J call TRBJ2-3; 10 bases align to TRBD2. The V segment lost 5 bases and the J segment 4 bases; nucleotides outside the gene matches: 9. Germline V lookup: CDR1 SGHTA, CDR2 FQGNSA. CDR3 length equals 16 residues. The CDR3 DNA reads TGTGCCAGCAGCCCGCCGGGCAGCGGGAGGGCAGATACGCAGTATTTT. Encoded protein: CASSPPGSGRADTQYF.

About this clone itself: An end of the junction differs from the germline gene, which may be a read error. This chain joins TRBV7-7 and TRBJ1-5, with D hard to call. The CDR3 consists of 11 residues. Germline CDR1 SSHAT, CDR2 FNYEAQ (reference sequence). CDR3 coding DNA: TGTGCTAGCACCGGTATTCAGCCCCAGCATTTT. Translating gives CASTGIQPQHF. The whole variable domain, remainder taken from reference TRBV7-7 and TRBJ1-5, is GAGVSQSPRYKVTKRGQDVTLRCDPISSHATLYWYQQALGQGPEFLTYFNYEAQPDKSGLPSDRFSAERPEGSISTLTIQRTEQRDSAMYRCASTGIQPQHFGDGTRLSIL.

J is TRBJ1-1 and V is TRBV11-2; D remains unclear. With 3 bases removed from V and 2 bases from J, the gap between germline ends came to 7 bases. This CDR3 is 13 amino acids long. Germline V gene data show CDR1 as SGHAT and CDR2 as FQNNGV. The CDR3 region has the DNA TGTGCCAGCAGCTTTGCCCTAAACACTGAAGCTTTCTTT. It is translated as CASSFALNTEAFF.

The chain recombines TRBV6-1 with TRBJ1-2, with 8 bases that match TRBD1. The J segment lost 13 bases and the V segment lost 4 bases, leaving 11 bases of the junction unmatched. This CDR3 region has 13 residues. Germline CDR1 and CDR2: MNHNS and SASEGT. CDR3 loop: CASSGWTGPASTF. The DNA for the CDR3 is TGTGCCAGCAGTGGTTGGACAGGGCCCGCCAGCACCTTC.

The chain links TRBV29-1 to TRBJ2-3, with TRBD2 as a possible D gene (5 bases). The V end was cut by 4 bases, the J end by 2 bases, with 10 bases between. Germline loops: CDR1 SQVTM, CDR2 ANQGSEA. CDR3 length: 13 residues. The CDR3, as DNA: TGCAGCGTTGGAGGGCCGGCCACAGATACGCAGTATTTT. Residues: CSVGGPATDTQYF.

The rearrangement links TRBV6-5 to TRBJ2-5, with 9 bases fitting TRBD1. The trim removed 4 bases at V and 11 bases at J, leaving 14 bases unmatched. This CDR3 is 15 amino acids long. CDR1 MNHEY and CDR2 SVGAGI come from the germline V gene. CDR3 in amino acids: CASSSLGTGPREQYF. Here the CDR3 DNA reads TGTGCCAGCAGTTCTTTAGGGACAGGGCCCCGGGAGCAGTACTTC.

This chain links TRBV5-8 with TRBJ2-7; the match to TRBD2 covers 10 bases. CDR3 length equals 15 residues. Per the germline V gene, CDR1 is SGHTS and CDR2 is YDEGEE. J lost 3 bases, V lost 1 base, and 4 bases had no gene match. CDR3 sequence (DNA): TGTGCCAGCAGCTTGCAAGCGGGGGGGCTCTACGAGCAGTACTTC. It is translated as CASSLQAGGLYEQYF. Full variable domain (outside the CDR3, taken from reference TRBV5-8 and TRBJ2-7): EAGVTQSPTHLIKTRGQQATLRCSPISGHTSVYWYQQALGLGLQFLLWYDEGEERNRGNFPPRFSGRQFPNYSSELNVNALELEDSALYLCASSLQAGGLYEQYFGPGTRLTVT.

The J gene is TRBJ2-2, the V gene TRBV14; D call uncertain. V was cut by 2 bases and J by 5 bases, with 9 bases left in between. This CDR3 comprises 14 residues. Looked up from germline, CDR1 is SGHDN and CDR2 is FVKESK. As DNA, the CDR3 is TGTGCCAGCAGCCAAAACTATGGAACCGGGGAGCTGTTTTTT. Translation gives CASSQNYGTGELFF. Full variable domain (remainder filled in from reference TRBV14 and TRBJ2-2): EAGVTQFPSHSVIEKGQTVTLRCDPISGHDNLYWYRRVMGKEIKFLLHFVKESKQDESGMPNNRFLAERTGGTYSTLKVQPAELEDSGVYFCASSQNYGTGELFFGEGSRLTVL.

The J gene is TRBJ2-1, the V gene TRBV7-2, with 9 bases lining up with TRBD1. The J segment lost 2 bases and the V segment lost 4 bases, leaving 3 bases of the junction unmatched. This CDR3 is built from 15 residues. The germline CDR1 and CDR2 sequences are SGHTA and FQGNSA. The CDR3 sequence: CASSSDRGTYNEQFF. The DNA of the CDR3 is TGTGCCAGCAGCTCCGACAGGGGGACCTACAATGAGCAGTTCTTC.

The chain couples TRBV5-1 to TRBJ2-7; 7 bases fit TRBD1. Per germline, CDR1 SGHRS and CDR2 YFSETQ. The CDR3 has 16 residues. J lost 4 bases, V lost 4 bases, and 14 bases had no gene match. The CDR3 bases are TGCGCCAGCAGCCAGACAGGGACAGATTGGAGGTACGAGCAGTACTTC. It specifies CASSQTGTDWRYEQYF.